This T cell receptor beta chain was recovered during a study of blood T cell repertoires in COVID-19. Across the study: From T cells, B-cell-depleted T cells, or PBMCs came the material, which was cDNA or gDNA.

Per the germline V gene, CDR1 is LGHNA and CDR2 is YNFKEQ. V trimming: 6 bases; J trimming: 3 bases; junction bases outside the gene matches: 5. The CDR3 has 14 amino acids. Original handling: Estimated nucleated cell counts came from reference gene primer amplification. The repertoire was sequenced with immunoSEQ multiplex PCR; TCRdb's copy has only in-frame clones and lacks some. D and trimming come from the DNA, and the V and J calls and clone size come from that table. The repertoire consists of roughly 260,000 clones, with roughly 87% occurring once and the leading ten covering 2% to 2.5%. The genes are TRBV4-2 and TRBJ2-7, with 10 bases fitting TRBD1. The sequenced sample consisted of peripheral blood. The sequence was obtained from a woman aged 50 to 60 who had recovered from COVID-19. The DNA for the CDR3 is TGTGCCAGCAGTCTCCGGGACAGGGGCTACGAGCAGTACTTC. Translation gives CASSLRDRGYEQYF.